This T cell receptor beta chain originates from a study of blood T cell repertoires in COVID-19. The overall study: Italy, Spain and the United States were the sources of the convalescent and acute COVID-19 samples. The cDNA or gDNA used as material had been derived from T cells, B-cell-depleted T cells, or PBMCs.

Individuals drawn from under 30 US areas were roughly 18 to 95 years old. TCRdb's table, derived via immunoSEQ multiplex PCR, lists solely in-frame clones and lacks some. The sample includes under 250,000 clones, approximately 86% of them seen just once. The germline gives CDR1 SEHNR, CDR2 FQNEAQ (reference sequence). The CDR3 sequence is 14 residues long. V gave up 4 bases and J gave up 1 base, with 10 bases separating them. Sequences were obtained from PBMCs or T cells enriched from blood (not recorded which). The chain is built from TRBV7-9 and TRBJ1-1, with D possibly TRBD1 on 6 matching bases. The origin of this receptor is a woman in her twenties or thirties with acute COVID-19. CDR3 sequence (DNA): TGTGCCAGCAGCTCCAGACAGGAGAACACTGAAGCTTTCTTT. Translating gives CASSSRQENTEAFF.